This T cell receptor beta chain comes out of a study of blood T cell repertoires in COVID-19. Looking at the study overall: Samples of COVID-19 (acute and convalescent) were obtained from the United States, Italy and Spain.

Donors were grouped by their self-reported clinical history. Germline values: CDR1 MNHEY, CDR2 SVGAGI. J was trimmed by 2 bases and V by 2 bases; bases with no gene match: 1. This CDR3 has 16 amino acids. Original analysis: Amplification with reference gene primers provided the estimates of nucleated cell counts. This table comes from immunoSEQ multiplex PCR, and its TCRdb copy is limited to in-frame clones, with some not included. D and trimming come from the DNA, and the V and J calls and clone size come from that table. The sample carries 110,000 to 150,000 clones, around 86% recorded once. The rearrangement joins TRBV6-5 to TRBJ2-6, with TRBD1 matching over 9 bases. The receptor was derived from a man over 45 who had recovered from COVID-19. Sequencing was done on a sample of PBMCs or T cells enriched from blood (not recorded which). In DNA form, the CDR3 reads TGTGCCAGCAGTTACGGGGACAGGGCTGGGGCCAACGTCCTGACTTTC. This translates into CASSYGDRAGANVLTF.